This TCR beta chain is drawn from a study of blood T cells in healthy people across ages. Notes on the study in general: A strong correlation was seen between TCR beta diversity and naive T cell percentage. Comparison with aged donors showed that long-lived donors had more naive CD4+ cells and higher diversity.

Researchers collected approximately 9.9 milliliters of peripheral blood from every single donor. A second PCR, run for about 7 to 11 cycles, used a sample-barcoded 5' primer plus a J-beta primer mix. Each cDNA molecule, via a template-switch adaptor with 12 random nucleotides, was tagged. TCRdb re-called the 5' RACE reads through MiXCR, storing one row per CDR3 protein. The profile shows 1.4 million or so distinct CDR3 sequences, approximately 43% of them singletons. Deletions cut 2 bases from V and 1 base from J, with 9 bases between. The CDR3 extends over 14 amino acids. CDR1 and CDR2 from the germline V gene are SGDLS and YYNGEE. The table lists this clonotype with a few counts. The antigen is unknown.

Sequencing was performed on blood. The rearrangement joins TRBV9 to TRBJ2-5; D might be TRBD2 (6 bases). This receptor was taken from a young woman in good health. The CDR3 DNA reads as TGTGCCAGCAGCGTGGGACTTTCCCAAGAGACCCAGTACTTC. Its translation: CASSVGLSQETQYF.